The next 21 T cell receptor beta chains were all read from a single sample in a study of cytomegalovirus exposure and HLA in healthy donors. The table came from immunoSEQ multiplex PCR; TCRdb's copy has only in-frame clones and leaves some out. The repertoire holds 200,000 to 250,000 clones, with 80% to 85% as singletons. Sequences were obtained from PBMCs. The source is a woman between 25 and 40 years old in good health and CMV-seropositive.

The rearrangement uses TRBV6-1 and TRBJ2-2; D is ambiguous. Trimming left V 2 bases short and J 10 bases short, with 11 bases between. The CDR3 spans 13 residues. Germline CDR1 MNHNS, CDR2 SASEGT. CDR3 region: CASSESSRSELFF. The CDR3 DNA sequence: TGTGCCAGCAGTGAATCATCCCGCTCGGAGCTGTTTTTT.

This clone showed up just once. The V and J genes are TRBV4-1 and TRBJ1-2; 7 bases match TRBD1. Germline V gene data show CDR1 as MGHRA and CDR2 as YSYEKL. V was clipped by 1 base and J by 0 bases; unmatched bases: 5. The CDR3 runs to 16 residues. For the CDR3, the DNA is TGCGCCAGCAGCCAAGGTCGGGACAGCTCTAACTATGGCTACACCTTC. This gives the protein CASSQGRDSSNYGYTF.

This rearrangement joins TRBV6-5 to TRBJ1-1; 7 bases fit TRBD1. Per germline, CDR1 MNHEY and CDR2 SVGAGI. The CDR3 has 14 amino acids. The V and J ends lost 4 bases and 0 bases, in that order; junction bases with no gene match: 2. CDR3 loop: CASSLGQLNTEAFF. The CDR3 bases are TGTGCCAGCAGTTTGGGACAGCTGAACACTGAAGCTTTCTTT.

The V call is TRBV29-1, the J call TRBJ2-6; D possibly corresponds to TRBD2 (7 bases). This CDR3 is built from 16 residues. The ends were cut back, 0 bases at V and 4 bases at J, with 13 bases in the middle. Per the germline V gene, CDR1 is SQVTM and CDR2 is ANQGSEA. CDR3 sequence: CSVEDAGAGGANVLTF. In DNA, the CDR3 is TGCAGCGTTGAAGACGCGGGGGCGGGAGGGGCCAACGTCCTGACTTTC. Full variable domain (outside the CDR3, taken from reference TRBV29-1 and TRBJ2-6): SAVISQKPSRDICQRGTSLTIQCQVDSQVTMMFWYRQQPGQSLTLIATANQGSEATYESGFVIDKFPISRPNLTFSTLTVSNMSPEDSSIYLCSVEDAGAGGANVLTFGAGSRLTVL.

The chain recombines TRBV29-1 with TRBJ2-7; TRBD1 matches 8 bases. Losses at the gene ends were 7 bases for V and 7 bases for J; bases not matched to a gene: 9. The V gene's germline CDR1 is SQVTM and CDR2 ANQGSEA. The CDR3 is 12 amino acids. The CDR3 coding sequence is TGCAGCGCTGGGACAGGCCTAGGAGAGCAGTACTTC. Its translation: CSAGTGLGEQYF.

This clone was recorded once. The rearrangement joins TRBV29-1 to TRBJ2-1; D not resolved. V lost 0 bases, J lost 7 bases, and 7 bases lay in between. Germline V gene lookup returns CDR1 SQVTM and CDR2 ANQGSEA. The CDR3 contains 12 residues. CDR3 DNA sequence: TGCAGCGTTGAAGAGGGAATTAATGAGCAGTTCTTC. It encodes CSVEEGINEQFF.

DNA for the CDR3: TGTGCCAGCAGCTTCGACCGTGAGCAGTTCTTC. Translated, it gives CASSFDREQFF. This chain uses TRBV7-9 with TRBJ2-1, with D unclear. V lost 3 bases and J lost 9, with 6 bases in between. Germline V gene sequence: CDR1 SEHNR, CDR2 FQNEAQ (reference sequence). The CDR3 covers 11 residues.

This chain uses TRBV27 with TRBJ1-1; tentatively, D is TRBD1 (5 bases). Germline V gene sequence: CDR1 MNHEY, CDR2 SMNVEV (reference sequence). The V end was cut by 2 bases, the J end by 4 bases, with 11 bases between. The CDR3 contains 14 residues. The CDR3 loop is CASSLGRGITEAFF. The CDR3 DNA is TGTGCCAGCAGTTTAGGTCGGGGGATCACTGAAGCTTTCTTT.

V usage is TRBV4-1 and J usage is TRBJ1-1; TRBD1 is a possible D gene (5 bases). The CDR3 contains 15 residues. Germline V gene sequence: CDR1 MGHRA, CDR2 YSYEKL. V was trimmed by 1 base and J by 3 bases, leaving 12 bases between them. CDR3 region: CASSQGEGVYTEAFF. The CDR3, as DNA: TGCGCCAGCAGCCAAGGTGAAGGGGTTTACACTGAAGCTTTCTTT.

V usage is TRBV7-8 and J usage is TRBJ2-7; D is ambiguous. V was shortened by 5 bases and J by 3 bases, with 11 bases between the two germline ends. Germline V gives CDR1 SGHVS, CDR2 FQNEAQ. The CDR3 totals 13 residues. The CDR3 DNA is TGTGCCAGCAGCCCCAAGCCAATCTACGAGCAGTACTTC. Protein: CASSPKPIYEQYF. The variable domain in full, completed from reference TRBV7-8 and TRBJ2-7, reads GAGVSQSPRYKVAKRGQDVALRCDPISGHVSLFWYQQALGQGPEFLTYFQNEAQLDKSGLPSDRFFAERPEGSVSTLKIQRTQQEDSAVYLCASSPKPIYEQYFGPGTRLTVT.

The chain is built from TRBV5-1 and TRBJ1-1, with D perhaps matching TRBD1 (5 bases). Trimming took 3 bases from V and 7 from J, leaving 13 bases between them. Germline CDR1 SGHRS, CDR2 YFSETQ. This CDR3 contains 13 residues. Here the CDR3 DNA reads TGCGCCAGCAGCTCCTACCCCGACAGTGAAGCTTTCTTT. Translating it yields CASSSYPDSEAFF.

This chain's CDR3 is CASSPLAGAEQYF. The CDR3 nucleotides read TGTGCCAGCAGCCCATTAGCGGGAGCGGAGCAGTACTTC. This rearrangement joins TRBV11-2 to TRBJ2-7; 9 nucleotides match TRBD2. The ends lost 5 bases at V and 7 bases at J; junction bases unmatched: 6. This CDR3 has 13 residues. Germline CDR1 is SGHAT and CDR2 is FQNNGV.

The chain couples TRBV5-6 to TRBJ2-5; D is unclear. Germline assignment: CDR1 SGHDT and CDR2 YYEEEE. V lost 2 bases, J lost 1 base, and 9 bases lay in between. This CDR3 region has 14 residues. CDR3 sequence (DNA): TGTGCCAGCAGCTTAGGAGCATCCCAAGAGACCCAGTACTTC. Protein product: CASSLGASQETQYF.

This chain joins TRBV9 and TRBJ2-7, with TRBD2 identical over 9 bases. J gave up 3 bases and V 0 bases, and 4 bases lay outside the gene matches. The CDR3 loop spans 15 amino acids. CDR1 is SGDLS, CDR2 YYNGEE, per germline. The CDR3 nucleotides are TGTGCCAGCAGCGTAGGAGCGGGGGGAGGCTACGAGCAGTACTTC. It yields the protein CASSVGAGGGYEQYF.

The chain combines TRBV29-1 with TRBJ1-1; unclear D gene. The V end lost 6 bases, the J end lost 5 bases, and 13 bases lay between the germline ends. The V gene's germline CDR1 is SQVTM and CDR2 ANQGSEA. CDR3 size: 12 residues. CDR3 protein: CSVTAGNTEAFF. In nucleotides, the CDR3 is TGCAGCGTAACCGCGGGGAATACTGAAGCTTTCTTT.

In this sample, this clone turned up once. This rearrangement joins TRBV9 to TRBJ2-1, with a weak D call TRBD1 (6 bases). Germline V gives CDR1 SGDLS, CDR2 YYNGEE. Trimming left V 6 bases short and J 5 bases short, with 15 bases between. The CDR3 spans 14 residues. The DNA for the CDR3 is TGTGCCAGCAACCTAGGGGCAGGGGACAATGAGCAGTTCTTC. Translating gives CASNLGAGDNEQFF.

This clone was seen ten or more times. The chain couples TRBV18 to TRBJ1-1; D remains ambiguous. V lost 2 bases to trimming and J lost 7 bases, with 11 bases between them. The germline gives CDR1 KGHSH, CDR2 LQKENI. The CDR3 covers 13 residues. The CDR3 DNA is TGTGCCAGCTCACCATCTTCAGTGAATGAAGCTTTCTTT. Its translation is CASSPSSVNEAFF. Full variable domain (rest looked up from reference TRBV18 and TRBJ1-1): NAGVMQNPRHLVRRRGQEARLRCSPMKGHSHVYWYRQLPEEGLKFMVYLQKENIIDESGMPKERFSAEFPKEGPSILRIQQVVRGDSAAYFCASSPSSVNEAFFGQGTRLTVV.

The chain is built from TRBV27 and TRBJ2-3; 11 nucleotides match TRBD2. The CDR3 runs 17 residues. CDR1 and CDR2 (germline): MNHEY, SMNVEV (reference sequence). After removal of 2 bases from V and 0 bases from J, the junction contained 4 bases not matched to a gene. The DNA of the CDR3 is TGTGCCAGCAGTTTAATCCGGACTAGCGGGAGCACAGATACGCAGTATTTT. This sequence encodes CASSLIRTSGSTDTQYF.

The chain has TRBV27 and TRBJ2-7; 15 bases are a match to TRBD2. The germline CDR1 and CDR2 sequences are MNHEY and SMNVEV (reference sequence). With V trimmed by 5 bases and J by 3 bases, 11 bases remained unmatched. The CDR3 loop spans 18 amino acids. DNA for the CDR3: TGTGCCAGCAGTATGGGACTAGCGGGAGGCAATCAGCTCTACGAGCAGTACTTC. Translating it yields CASSMGLAGGNQLYEQYF.

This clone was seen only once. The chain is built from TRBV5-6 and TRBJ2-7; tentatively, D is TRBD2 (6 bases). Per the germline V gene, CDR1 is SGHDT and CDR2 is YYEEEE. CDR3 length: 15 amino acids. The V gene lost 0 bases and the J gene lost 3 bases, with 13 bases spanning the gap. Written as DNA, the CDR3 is TGTGCCAGCAGCTTGGAGACGTGGGAGGACTACGAGCAGTACTTC. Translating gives CASSLETWEDYEQYF.

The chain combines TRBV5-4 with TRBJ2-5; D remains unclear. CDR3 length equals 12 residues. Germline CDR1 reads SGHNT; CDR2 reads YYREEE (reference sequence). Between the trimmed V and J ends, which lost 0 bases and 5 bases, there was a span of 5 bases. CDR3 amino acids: CASSLVTETQYF. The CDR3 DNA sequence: TGTGCCAGCAGCTTGGTTACGGAGACCCAGTACTTC.